The 20 T cell receptor beta chains below come from one sample, sequenced in a study of T cell responses to AZD1222 COVID-19 vaccine. Here immunoSEQ multiplex PCR was the method, and the copy in TCRdb shows in-frame clones only, minus some. The sample comprises 95,000 to 100,000 clones, approximately 84% of which are singletons, and 14% rests with the top ten. The specimen comprised peripheral blood, sampled 28 days after the second AZD1222 dose. Receptor source: an adult who received the AZD1222 COVID-19 vaccine.

The rearrangement joins TRBV5-1 to TRBJ1-3; 7 nucleotides match TRBD1. This CDR3 region has 16 residues. Germline V lookup: CDR1 SGHRS, CDR2 YFSETQ. V trimming: 4 bases; J trimming: 0 bases; junction bases outside the gene matches: 7. CDR3 nucleotide sequence: TGCGCCAGCAGCGGAGGGGGCCAGATCTCTGGAAACACCATATATTTT. Translating gives CASSGGGQISGNTIYF. Filled out from reference TRBV5-1 and TRBJ1-3, the complete variable domain reads KAGVTQTPRYLIKTRGQQVTLSCSPISGHRSVSWYQQTPGQGLQFLFEYFSETQRNKGNFPGRFSGRQFSNSRSEMNVSTLELGDSALYLCASSGGGQISGNTIYFGEGSWLTVV.

V and J are TRBV7-2 and TRBJ1-5; a weak D match, TRBD1 (5 bases). Trimming took off 1 base at V and 6 bases at J, with 13 bases between the two ends. CDR1 is SGHTA and CDR2 is FQGNSA in the germline V gene. This CDR3 is 15 amino acids long. DNA of the CDR3: TGTGCCAGCAGCTTAGAGGGGTCCCCTTTTCAGCCCCAGCATTTT. Its protein product is CASSLEGSPFQPQHF. Filled out from reference TRBV7-2 and TRBJ1-5, the complete variable domain reads GAGVSQSPSNKVTEKGKDVELRCDPISGHTALYWYRQSLGQGLEFLIYFQGNSAPDKSGLPSDRFSAERTGGSVSTLTIQRTQQEDSAVYLCASSLEGSPFQPQHFGDGTRLSIL.

The sample holds a few counts of this clone. The rearrangement links TRBV2 to TRBJ1-4; 9 bases match TRBD1. The V and J ends lost 6 bases and 0 bases, in that order; junction bases with no gene match: 14. CDR3 size: 19 residues. CDR1 and CDR2 (germline): SNHLY, FYNNEI. The CDR3 region is CASRRTGGHTGSTNEKLFF. In nucleotides, the CDR3 is TGTGCCAGCAGGCGCACAGGGGGCCATACAGGGTCAACTAATGAAAAACTGTTTTTT.

The V call is TRBV3-1 (or the pseudogene TRBV3-2), the J call TRBJ2-1, with TRBD2 matching over 9 bases. V dropped 4 bases and J dropped 8; count of bases not matched to a gene: 9. This CDR3 has 15 residues. The germline gives CDR1 LGHDT, CDR2 YNNKEL (reference sequence). CDR3 nucleotides: TGTGCCAGCAGCCTGACTAGCGGTTCGACGGATGAGCAGTTCTTC. Its protein is CASSLTSGSTDEQFF.

The chain couples TRBV19 to TRBJ1-4; TRBD1 matches at 10 bases. This CDR3 is 14 amino acids long. Germline CDR1 reads LNHDA; CDR2 reads SQIVND (reference sequence). V was clipped by 7 bases and J by 7 bases; unmatched bases: 6. DNA for the CDR3: TGTGCCAGTACCATAGGGACAGGGGTTGAAAAACTGTTTTTT. As protein: CASTIGTGVEKLFF.

The chain combines TRBV4-1 with TRBJ2-2; D perhaps matches TRBD1 (6 bases). Germline CDR1 is MGHRA and CDR2 is YSYEKL. The CDR3 totals 16 residues. V dropped 3 bases and J dropped 6 bases, with 17 bases sitting between them. The CDR3, as DNA: TGCGCCAGCAGCCATGGACAGCCTAGTAGGGCCGGGGAGCTGTTTTTT. This gives the protein CASSHGQPSRAGELFF.

The chain combines TRBV2 with TRBJ2-7; 8 bases match TRBD2. CDR1 SNHLY and CDR2 FYNNEI come from the germline V gene. With 8 bases clipped from V and 7 bases from J, the junction kept 13 bases outside the gene matches. The CDR3 covers 14 residues. This chain's CDR3 is CASGTAAGADEQYF. For the CDR3, the DNA is TGTGCCAGCGGAACGGCAGCGGGAGCGGATGAGCAGTACTTC.

The V and J genes are TRBV9 and TRBJ2-5; either TRBD1 or TRBD2 may supply D (5 bases each). From germline, CDR1 is SGDLS and CDR2 YYNGEE. Trimming took 2 bases from V and 1 from J, leaving 9 bases between them. The length of the CDR3 is 14 residues. The CDR3 DNA follows: TGTGCCAGCAGCGTGCGAGGGGCCCAAGAGACCCAGTACTTC. Translated, it gives CASSVRGAQETQYF.

The V call is TRBV19, the J call TRBJ1-5; TRBD1 might be the D (6 bases). Looked up from germline, CDR1 is LNHDA and CDR2 is SQIVND (reference sequence). The CDR3 totals 16 residues. V lost 3 bases and J lost 5, with 17 bases in between. CDR3 DNA sequence: TGTGCCAGTAGTATCACCGGGACAACGGGGGATCAGCCCCAGCATTTT. It translates to CASSITGTTGDQPQHF.

This chain uses TRBV5-4 with TRBJ1-1; the D gene is possibly TRBD1 (5 bases). This CDR3 is 14 amino acids long. Trimming pared 4 bases from V and 4 bases from J, leaving 14 bases between. CDR1 and CDR2 from the germline V gene are SGHNT and YYREEE (reference sequence). The CDR3 region is CASSTRDYGTEAFF. CDR3 DNA: TGTGCCAGCAGCACTCGGGACTATGGCACTGAAGCTTTCTTT.

The chain carries TRBV21-1 and TRBJ2-1; the DNA was not compared with TRBD1, the D call given in the table. TRBV21-1 constitutes a pseudogene. This CDR3 comprises 15 residues. Here the CDR3 DNA reads TGTGCCAGCAGCAAAGTATGGGACAGGGTTCGTGAGCAGTTCTTC. It is translated as CASSKVWDRVREQFF.

This sequence joins TRBV7-3 and TRBJ2-1; possible D gene TRBD1, 6 bases. This CDR3 contains 16 residues. In germline, CDR1 is SGHTA, CDR2 FQGTGA. The V gene lost 4 bases and the J gene lost 8 bases, with 21 bases spanning the gap. In DNA form, the CDR3 reads TGTGCCAGCAGCTCTTCCGGGACACCACCCTGGGATGAGCAGTTCTTC. This encodes CASSSSGTPPWDEQFF.

The J gene is TRBJ1-2, the V gene TRBV6-5; D gene uncertain. The CDR3 totals 15 residues. From germline, CDR1 is MNHEY and CDR2 SVGAGI. Trimming pared 4 bases from V and 2 bases from J, leaving 14 bases between. The CDR3 sequence: CASSSGWTLNYGYTF. Here the CDR3 DNA reads TGTGCCAGCAGTTCTGGGTGGACTCTAAACTATGGCTACACCTTC.

The chain joins TRBV6-5 to TRBJ2-1, with D possibly TRBD2 on 6 matching bases. Germline V gives CDR1 MNHEY, CDR2 SVGAGI. Trimming shortened V by 2 bases and J by 14 bases, and 16 bases separated the two germline ends. The CDR3 loop spans 13 amino acids. The CDR3: CASSYILSGGEFF. As DNA, the CDR3 is TGTGCCAGCAGTTACATCCTCTCCGGAGGGGAGTTCTTC.

J is TRBJ1-1 and V is TRBV10-3; D unclear. Germline CDR1 and CDR2: ENHRY and SYGVKD. The CDR3 is 13 residues long. V shed 3 bases and J shed 0 bases, with 5 bases lying between them. This CDR3 reads CAISDGLNTEAFF. CDR3 bases: TGTGCCATCAGTGATGGGTTGAACACTGAAGCTTTCTTT.

The chain employs TRBV7-3 and TRBJ1-1, with 9 bases fitting TRBD1. Germline values: CDR1 SGHTA, CDR2 FQGTGA. With 4 bases clipped from V and 5 bases from J, the junction kept 2 bases outside the gene matches. The CDR3 is 13 amino acids. CDR3 sequence reads: CASSSGQGTEAFF. Here the CDR3 DNA reads TGTGCCAGCAGCTCAGGACAGGGGACTGAAGCTTTCTTT.

CDR3 protein: CASSLGQDPGVQYF. The CDR3, as DNA: TGTGCCAGCAGCTTAGGTCAGGACCCGGGAGTGCAGTACTTC. The V gene is TRBV11-2, the J gene TRBJ2-7; TRBD2 is a possible D gene (6 bases). V was shortened by 1 base and J by 9 bases, with 16 bases between the two germline ends. CDR1 and CDR2 from the germline V gene are SGHAT and FQNNGV. The CDR3 sequence is 14 residues long.

V gene TRBV9 combines with J gene TRBJ2-1; 11 bases match TRBD2. The CDR3 consists of 15 residues. Trimming removed 0 bases from V and 7 bases from J; junction bases left unmatched: 3. Germline CDR1 SGDLS, CDR2 YYNGEE. The CDR3 region is CASSVGLAGRNEQFF. The CDR3 nucleotides are TGTGCCAGCAGCGTAGGACTAGCGGGACGTAATGAGCAGTTCTTC.

The V and J genes are TRBV4-2 and TRBJ1-2, with D perhaps TRBD1 (5 bases). CDR3 length equals 13 residues. The V end lost 1 base, the J end lost 3 bases, and 6 bases lay between the germline ends. From germline, CDR1 is LGHNA and CDR2 YNFKEQ. For the CDR3, the DNA is TGTGCCAGCAGCCAAGGGGACTACTATGGCTACACCTTC. Protein product: CASSQGDYYGYTF.

This chain uses TRBV3-1 (or the pseudogene TRBV3-2) with TRBJ2-7, with a tentative D call TRBD2 (5 bases). The CDR3 is 15 residues long. The V gene lost 4 bases and the J gene lost 2 bases, with 15 bases spanning the gap. Germline CDR1 LGHDT, CDR2 YNNKEL (reference sequence). CDR3 sequence: CASSPHGENPYEQYF. CDR3 nucleotide sequence: TGTGCCAGCAGCCCCCACGGGGAGAACCCCTACGAGCAGTACTTC.